One and the same sample provided the 21 T cell receptor beta chains below, sequenced in a study of T cell changes during pregnancy in multiple sclerosis. Clones were sequenced by immunoSEQ multiplex PCR, and TCRdb holds only the in-frame ones, with some missing. This table has roughly 40,000 clones, more than 80% appearing once. Sample: CD4+ T cells from peripheral blood mononuclear cells, taken in the third trimester of pregnancy. These TCRs come from a female donor with multiple sclerosis, enrolled in a pregnancy study.

The chain has TRBV2 and TRBJ1-1; tentative D call: TRBD1 (6 bases). This CDR3 has 15 amino acids. Trimming shortened V by 7 bases and J by 0 bases, and 15 bases separated the two germline ends. Germline assignment: CDR1 SNHLY and CDR2 FYNNEI. The CDR3 bases are TGTGCCAGCACTCAAACAGGGATCATGAACACTGAAGCTTTCTTT. This codes for CASTQTGIMNTEAFF.

This clone was seen only once. V gene TRBV28 combines with J gene TRBJ2-1; 7 positions agree with TRBD2. There are 11 residues in the CDR3. The V segment lost 6 bases and the J segment 15 bases; nucleotides outside the gene matches: 8. The germline gives CDR1 MDHEN, CDR2 SYDVKM. The CDR3 is CASSTRTRLFF. The CDR3 nucleotides are TGTGCCAGCAGCACTCGGACTAGACTGTTCTTC.

The chain carries TRBV19 and TRBJ1-3; D possibly corresponds to TRBD1 (6 bases). The V gene's germline CDR1 is LNHDA and CDR2 SQIVND (reference sequence). The CDR3 runs 13 residues. Trimming shortened V by 9 bases and J by 2 bases, and 11 bases separated the two germline ends. The CDR3 reads CASREGAGNTIYF. The CDR3, as DNA: TGTGCCAGCCGAGAGGGGGCTGGAAACACCATATATTTT.

The genes are TRBV5-1 and TRBJ2-2; D is perhaps TRBD1 (5 bases). V was cut by 1 base and J by 0 bases, with 10 bases left in between. The germline gives CDR1 SGHRS, CDR2 YFSETQ. The CDR3 has 16 residues. CDR3 amino acids: CASSLLGHTNTGELFF. In nucleotides, the CDR3 is TGCGCCAGCAGCTTGCTCGGACACACGAACACCGGGGAGCTGTTTTTT. The full variable domain, with the rest looked up from reference TRBV5-1 and TRBJ2-2, is KAGVTQTPRYLIKTRGQQVTLSCSPISGHRSVSWYQQTPGQGLQFLFEYFSETQRNKGNFPGRFSGRQFSNSRSEMNVSTLELGDSALYLCASSLLGHTNTGELFFGEGSRLTVL.

This clone showed up just a few times. The CDR3 loop reads CASSTTGFSNQPQHF. The CDR3 DNA reads as TGTGCCAGCAGCACAACAGGGTTTAGCAATCAGCCCCAGCATTTT. V usage is TRBV6-5 and J usage is TRBJ1-5; a weak D match, TRBD1 (6 bases). The CDR3 has 15 residues. Trimming removed 6 bases at V and 0 bases at J, with 12 bases between. Per the germline V gene, CDR1 is MNHEY and CDR2 is SVGAGI.

This chain connects TRBV2 to TRBJ2-1, with D perhaps TRBD1 (6 bases). This CDR3 is 13 amino acids long. Germline CDR1 and CDR2: SNHLY and FYNNEI. Trimming removed 5 bases from V and 5 bases from J, with 10 bases in between. CDR3 loop: CASSNRANNEQFF. CDR3 nucleotide sequence: TGTGCCAGCAGTAACAGGGCAAACAATGAGCAGTTCTTC. Based on the CDR3 plus reference TRBV2 and TRBJ2-1, the full variable domain is EPEVTQTPSHQVTQMGQEVILRCVPISNHLYFYWYRQILGQKVEFLVSFYNNEISEKSEIFDDQFSVERPDGSNFTLKIRSTKLEDSAMYFCASSNRANNEQFFGPGTRLTVL.

This rearrangement joins TRBV5-1 to TRBJ1-3; TRBD1 might be the D (5 bases). This CDR3 contains 16 residues. Trimming took off 4 bases at V and 3 bases at J, with 17 bases between the two ends. CDR1 is SGHRS and CDR2 is YFSETQ in the germline V gene. CDR3 loop: CASSRGHPQSGNTIYF. The CDR3 DNA reads as TGCGCCAGCAGCCGCGGACATCCTCAAAGTGGAAACACCATATATTTT.

The chain combines TRBV19 with TRBJ2-3, with D possibly TRBD2 on 8 matching bases. V gave up 2 bases and J gave up 4 bases, with 19 bases separating them. This CDR3 is built from 17 residues. Germline assignment: CDR1 LNHDA and CDR2 SQIVND (reference sequence). In nucleotides, the CDR3 is TGTGCCAGTAGTATAAGACAGGGACTAGGTGCAGCAGATACGCAGTATTTT. Protein: CASSIRQGLGAADTQYF.

J is TRBJ1-1 and V is TRBV30, with TRBD1 identical over 8 bases. CDR1 GTSNPN and CDR2 SVGIG come from the germline V gene (reference sequence). The V segment lost 2 bases and the J segment 10 bases; nucleotides outside the gene matches: 12. The CDR3 contains 14 residues. The CDR3 protein is CAWSLIGQGGRAFF. In nucleotides, the CDR3 is TGTGCCTGGAGTCTAATTGGACAGGGTGGGAGAGCTTTCTTT.

The J gene is TRBJ2-7, the V gene TRBV6-1; D is perhaps TRBD2 (6 bases). In germline, CDR1 is MNHNS, CDR2 SASEGT. The V and J ends lost 0 bases and 7 bases respectively, with 7 bases between them. CDR3 length equals 12 residues. CDR3 region: CASSEAGGEQYF. The CDR3 nucleotides are TGTGCCAGCAGTGAAGCGGGGGGAGAGCAGTACTTC.

This chain uses TRBV5-4 with TRBJ2-2, with 16 bases that match TRBD2. V trimming: 3 bases; J trimming: 6 bases; junction bases outside the gene matches: 11. Germline values: CDR1 SGHNT, CDR2 YYREEE (reference sequence). The CDR3 has 19 amino acids. CDR3 protein: CASSSPGTSGRARAGELFF. The CDR3 nucleotides read TGTGCCAGCAGCTCCCCCGGGACTAGCGGGAGGGCACGCGCCGGGGAGCTGTTTTTT.

The chain carries TRBV9 and TRBJ2-5; 11 nucleotides align to TRBD2. Germline V gives CDR1 SGDLS, CDR2 YYNGEE. This CDR3 contains 15 residues. V shed 3 bases, J shed 2 bases, and the junction held 3 bases outside the gene matches. CDR3 region: CASSGGLAAQETQYF. In DNA, the CDR3 is TGTGCCAGCAGCGGGGGACTAGCGGCACAAGAGACCCAGTACTTC.

This chain connects TRBV4-1 to TRBJ2-3, with 11 nucleotides matching TRBD1. Per the germline V gene, CDR1 is MGHRA and CDR2 is YSYEKL. V gave up 0 bases and J gave up 4 bases; unmatched junction bases: 12. The CDR3 runs to 19 residues. CDR3 coding DNA: TGCGCCAGCAGCCAAGATCGGCGGGAGGACAGGGGGCCGTCAGATACGCAGTATTTT. As protein: CASSQDRREDRGPSDTQYF.

The chain links TRBV19 to TRBJ2-7, with TRBD2 matching over 7 bases. There are 17 residues in the CDR3. The V gene end was trimmed by 4 bases and the J gene end by 2 bases; junction bases not matched to a gene: 14. The germline V gene encodes CDR1 LNHDA and CDR2 SQIVND (reference sequence). In DNA, the CDR3 is TGTGCCAGTAGTACTAGTGCTGTCGAGCGGGGCACCTACGAGCAGTACTTC. Translation gives CASSTSAVERGTYEQYF.

This sequence joins TRBV6-5 and TRBJ1-5; the D gene is possibly TRBD1 (5 bases). The V gene lost 4 bases and the J gene lost 9 bases, with 10 bases spanning the gap. Per the germline V gene, CDR1 is MNHEY and CDR2 is SVGAGI. This CDR3 is 12 amino acids long. The CDR3 DNA reads TGTGCCAGCAGTTCCGATAGGGGGCCCCAGCATTTT. This sequence encodes CASSSDRGPQHF.

CDR3 coding DNA: TGCGCCAGCAGCTTGGGACAGACGAGCTCTGGAAACACCATATATTTT. Protein: CASSLGQTSSGNTIYF. The chain has TRBV5-1 and TRBJ1-3; D might be TRBD1 (5 bases). The CDR3 is 16 residues long. Germline V CDR1 and CDR2: SGHRS, YFSETQ. V was trimmed by 0 bases and J by 0 bases, leaving 10 bases between them.

The V gene is TRBV4-3, the J gene TRBJ2-7; TRBD2 matches at 7 bases. The length of the CDR3 is 16 residues. The V segment lost 1 base and the J segment 2 bases; nucleotides outside the gene matches: 8. Germline V CDR1 and CDR2: LGHNA, YSLEER. The CDR3 bases are TGCGCCAGCAGCCAAGTTGCGGGAGTGGTCCCCTACGAGCAGTACTTC. Its protein product is CASSQVAGVVPYEQYF.

The gene calls are TRBV5-1 and TRBJ2-2; 9 positions match TRBD1. Germline CDR1 reads SGHRS; CDR2 reads YFSETQ. The CDR3 spans 14 residues. The V gene end was trimmed by 5 bases and the J gene end by 1 base; junction bases not matched to a gene: 0. The CDR3 loop reads CASRGQGNTGELFF. As DNA, the CDR3 is TGCGCCAGCAGGGGACAGGGGAACACCGGGGAGCTGTTTTTT.

In its sample, this clone was seen once. This chain connects TRBV29-1 to TRBJ2-5, with 10 bases aligning to TRBD2. The ends lost 4 bases at V and 5 bases at J; junction bases unmatched: 1. The CDR3 extends over 12 amino acids. Germline loops: CDR1 SQVTM, CDR2 ANQGSEA. CDR3 region: CSVGGLAETQYF. CDR3 DNA: TGCAGCGTTGGGGGACTAGCGGAGACCCAGTACTTC.

This chain connects TRBV27 to TRBJ2-1, with a tentative D call TRBD2 (6 bases). Trimming removed 3 bases at V and 5 bases at J, with 8 bases between. Germline V gene sequence: CDR1 MNHEY, CDR2 SMNVEV (reference sequence). The length of the CDR3 is 13 residues. The CDR3 DNA sequence: TGTGCCAGCAGTTTCCGGACTAACAATGAGCAGTTCTTC. It translates to CASSFRTNNEQFF.

CDR3 bases: TGTGCCAGCAGCCACGGGGCAGCGGGAGGGCCTGGAGATACGCAGTATTTT. It encodes CASSHGAAGGPGDTQYF. The chain has TRBV7-2 and TRBJ2-3; 10 bases are a match to TRBD2. Unmatched junction bases numbered 13, after V lost 5 bases and J lost 5 bases. CDR1 is SGHTA, CDR2 FQGNSA, per germline. This CDR3 has 17 amino acids.